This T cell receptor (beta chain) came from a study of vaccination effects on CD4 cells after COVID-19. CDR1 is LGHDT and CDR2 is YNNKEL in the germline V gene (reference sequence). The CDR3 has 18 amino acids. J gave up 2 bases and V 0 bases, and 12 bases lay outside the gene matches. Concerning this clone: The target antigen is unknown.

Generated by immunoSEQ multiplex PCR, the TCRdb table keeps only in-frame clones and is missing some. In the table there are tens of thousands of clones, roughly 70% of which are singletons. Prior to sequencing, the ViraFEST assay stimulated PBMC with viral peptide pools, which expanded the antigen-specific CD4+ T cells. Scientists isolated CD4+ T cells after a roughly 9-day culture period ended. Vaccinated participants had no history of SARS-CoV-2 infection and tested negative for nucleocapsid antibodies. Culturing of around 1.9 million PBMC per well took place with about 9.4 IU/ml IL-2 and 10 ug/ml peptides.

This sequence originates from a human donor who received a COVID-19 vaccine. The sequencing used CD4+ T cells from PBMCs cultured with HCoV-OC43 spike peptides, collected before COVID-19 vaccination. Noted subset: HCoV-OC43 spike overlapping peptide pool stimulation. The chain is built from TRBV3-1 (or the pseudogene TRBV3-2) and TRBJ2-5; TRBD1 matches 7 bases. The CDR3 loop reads CASSQDQRGRGDQETQYF. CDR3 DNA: TGTGCCAGCAGCCAAGATCAAAGGGGGCGAGGGGATCAAGAGACCCAGTACTTC.